This T cell receptor beta chain was identified in a study of blood T cells in healthy people across ages. Study information: About one barcoded TCR beta cDNA was captured per two T cells. Study-wide results and caveats: TCR beta diversity per million T cells fell roughly linearly with age.

Details on this clonotype: The target antigen is unknown. At one boundary the junction diverges from the germline segment, which might be a read error.

Researchers isolated at least 6 million PBMCs per sample. The authors ran a second PCR of roughly 6 to 12 cycles using a sample-barcoded 5' primer and a J-beta primer mix. MiXCR, applied by TCRdb to the 5' RACE reads, yields one record per CDR3 protein. The sample carries some 790,000 distinct CDR3 sequences, 25% to 30% recorded once. This CDR3 spans 12 amino acids. The germline V gene encodes CDR1 MNHEY and CDR2 SVGEGT. V gene TRBV6-2 or TRBV6-3 combines with J gene TRBJ2-5; 7 nucleotides line up with TRBD1. The source material was blood. The TCR originated in a woman older than 75 in good health. The CDR3 bases are TGTGCCAGCAGTTACGGGACAGATGAGCAGAACTTC. Protein product: CASSYGTDEQNF.